This TCR beta chain comes out of a study of blood T cell repertoires in COVID-19. CDR1 is SGHRS and CDR2 is YFSETQ in the germline V gene. V was shortened by 6 bases and J by 0 bases, with 16 bases between the two germline ends. This CDR3 is 16 amino acids long. The data were produced by immunoSEQ multiplex PCR, yet TCRdb's version contains in-frame clones alone and is incomplete. The profile covers roughly 200,000 clones, with roughly 78% appearing a single time and about 3% taken by the ten largest. The clonotype was recovered from a woman aged 80 or older with active or convalescent COVID-19. Sequenced sample: peripheral blood. This chain uses TRBV5-1 with TRBJ1-3, with TRBD1 as a possible D gene (5 bases). The CDR3 is CASTPDGTVSGNTIYF. The DNA for the CDR3 is TGCGCCAGCACCCCCGACGGGACTGTCTCTGGAAACACCATATATTTT. Based on the CDR3 plus reference TRBV5-1 and TRBJ1-3, the full variable domain is KAGVTQTPRYLIKTRGQQVTLSCSPISGHRSVSWYQQTPGQGLQFLFEYFSETQRNKGNFPGRFSGRQFSNSRSEMNVSTLELGDSALYLCASTPDGTVSGNTIYFGEGSWLTVV.